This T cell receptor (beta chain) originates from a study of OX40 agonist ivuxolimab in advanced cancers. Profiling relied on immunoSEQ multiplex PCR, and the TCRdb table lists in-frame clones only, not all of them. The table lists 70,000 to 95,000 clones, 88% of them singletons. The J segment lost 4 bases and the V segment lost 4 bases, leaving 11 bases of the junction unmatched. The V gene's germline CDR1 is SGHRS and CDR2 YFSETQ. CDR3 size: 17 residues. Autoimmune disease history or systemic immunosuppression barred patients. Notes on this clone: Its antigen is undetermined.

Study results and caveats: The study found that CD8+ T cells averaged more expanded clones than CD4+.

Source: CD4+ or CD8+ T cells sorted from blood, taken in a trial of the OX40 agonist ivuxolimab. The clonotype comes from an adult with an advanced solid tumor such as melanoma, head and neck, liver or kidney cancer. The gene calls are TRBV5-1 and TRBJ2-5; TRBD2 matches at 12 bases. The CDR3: CASSHLTSGRVLETQYF. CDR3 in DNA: TGCGCCAGCAGCCATCTGACTAGCGGGAGAGTTCTAGAGACCCAGTACTTC.